The clone carrying this T cell receptor (beta chain) was observed a handful of times. Its specificity is unknown. The CDR3 covers 14 residues. V was clipped by 3 bases and J by 5 bases, with 14 bases between them. TCRdb re-analysed the reads in MiXCR, keeping a single row per CDR3 protein. This sample has hundreds of thousands of distinct CDR3 sequences; roughly a third occur once, and the top ten carry roughly 13%. This sample is drawn from a study of T cell repertoires in cytomegalovirus infection. On the study more broadly: Newly reported HLA-C-restricted and thoroughly characterized HLA-B-restricted CMV epitopes were employed. Based on public TCR beta signatures, there were indications of CMV infection and of a matching HLA type.

The study's findings and limits: HLA-C-restricted, CMV-specific TCR beta clonotypes were dominant ex vivo. Frequencies of public TCR beta families were cumulated, and this identified carriers of CMV plus the relevant HLA.

The TCR comes from a human donor in good health (CMV status not recorded). Some clones in this sample may be carry-over from other donors' samples. Sample: cultured CD8+ T cells from PBMCs, taken from culture after CMV antigen stimulation. The rearrangement links TRBV12-3 or TRBV12-4 to TRBJ2-7, with a tentative D call TRBD1 (7 bases). The DNA for the CDR3 is TGTGCCAGCAGTTTTCGGGGAGGACAGGACGAGCAGTACTTC. This translates into CASSFRGGQDEQYF.